Below, 5 T cell receptor beta chains from the same sample are listed, as sequenced in a study of blood T cell repertoires in COVID-19. The protocol was immunoSEQ multiplex PCR, while the TCRdb copy is restricted to in-frame clones and leaves out a portion. The profile shows about 26,000 clones, 66% of them singletons. Sequenced input: peripheral blood. These receptors all stem from a man in his sixties with active or convalescent COVID-19.

CDR3 coding DNA: TGTGCCAGTAGCAGAACCGACCCGGGACTTCGGAGCACAGATACGCAGTATTTT. It specifies CASSRTDPGLRSTDTQYF. The rearrangement joins TRBV19 to TRBJ2-3, with a possible D match to TRBD2 (6 bases). CDR1 LNHDA and CDR2 SQIVND come from the germline V gene (reference sequence). V gave up 6 bases and J gave up 0 bases, with 22 bases separating them. The CDR3 is made up of 18 amino acids.

The chain employs TRBV6-5 and TRBJ1-1; D might be TRBD1 (6 bases). V was trimmed by 0 bases and J by 5 bases, leaving 10 bases between them. The CDR3 is 14 amino acids. The V gene's germline CDR1 is MNHEY and CDR2 SVGAGI. DNA for the CDR3: TGTGCCAGCAGTTACTCCGGACAGAGGACTGAAGCTTTCTTT. It encodes CASSYSGQRTEAFF.

The chain employs TRBV5-1 and TRBJ2-1, with 7 bases that match TRBD1. The V gene end was trimmed by 4 bases and the J gene end by 6 bases; junction bases not matched to a gene: 13. CDR1 is SGHRS, CDR2 YFSETQ, per germline. The CDR3 runs 16 residues. The chain's CDR3 is CASSPADRAASNEQFF. CDR3 sequence (DNA): TGCGCCAGCAGCCCCGCTGACAGGGCGGCGTCCAATGAGCAGTTCTTC.

The chain combines TRBV11-3 with TRBJ1-1; possibly TRBD1 for D (5 bases). Germline CDR1 SGHNT, CDR2 YENEEA. Trimming pared 1 base from V and 1 base from J, leaving 16 bases between. This CDR3 region has 17 residues. CDR3 bases: TGTGCCAGCAGCTTAGGTTCCAGGGCGTTCGGGAACACTGAAGCTTTCTTT. It codes for CASSLGSRAFGNTEAFF.

J is TRBJ1-2 and V is TRBV9, with D possibly being TRBD1 (5 bases). The CDR3 has 14 amino acids. Per the germline V gene, CDR1 is SGDLS and CDR2 is YYNGEE. V was pared by 0 bases and J by 5 bases, with 11 bases between. The CDR3 nucleotides read TGTGCCAGCAGCGTAGACGGTGGGGGGTATGGCTACACCTTC. Translated, it gives CASSVDGGGYGYTF.